This TCR beta chain was sequenced in a study of blood T cell repertoires in COVID-19. About the study: Acute and convalescent COVID-19 samples came from the United States, Italy and Spain. T cells, B-cell-depleted T cells, or PBMCs supplied cDNA or gDNA.

Original methodology: Amplified reference gene primers provided the basis for estimating nucleated cell counts. The method was immunoSEQ multiplex PCR; TCRdb's version includes in-frame clones alone and lacks a portion of them. The V and J calls and clone size were taken over from that table, and D and trimming were inferred from the DNA. The sample includes almost 250,000 clones, about 84% of them seen just once. V was clipped by 11 bases and J by 3 bases; unmatched bases: 13. The CDR3 sequence is 15 residues long. CDR1 is ENHRY and CDR2 is SYGVKD in the germline V gene. What was sequenced was peripheral blood. The TCR was taken from a woman of 80 years or more with COVID-19, enrolled during active disease. This chain connects TRBV10-3 to TRBJ1-1; TRBD1 agrees at 9 bases. The CDR3 protein is CAHGPGTGLHTEAFF. As DNA, the CDR3 is TGTGCCCACGGTCCTGGGACAGGGTTGCACACTGAAGCTTTCTTT.